This T cell receptor (beta chain) was documented in a study of early T cells in non-severe SARS-CoV-2 infection. CDR3 length equals 14 residues. With 2 bases removed from V and 0 bases from J, the gap between germline ends came to 8 bases. The germline gives CDR1 SGDLS, CDR2 YYNGEE. TCRdb fed the 5' RACE reads into MiXCR, producing one record per CDR3 protein. The profile shows about 69,000 distinct CDR3 sequences, approximately 12% of them singletons. This chain links TRBV9 with TRBJ1-1; D call uncertain. The clonotype was recovered from an adult who was a healthcare worker with PCR-confirmed SARS-CoV-2 infection or an uninfected control (not recorded which). Input material: whole blood. CDR3 protein: CASSVSAMNTEAFF. CDR3 coding DNA: TGTGCCAGCAGCGTTTCGGCCATGAACACTGAAGCTTTCTTT.